These T cell receptor beta chains were read from a single sample in a study of OX40 agonist ivuxolimab in advanced cancers. Method: immunoSEQ multiplex PCR; TCRdb's copy keeps in-frame clones and lacks some. Of some 72,000 clones listed, more than 80% were seen once; the top ten hold around 0.49%. Sequenced material: CD4+ or CD8+ T cells sorted from blood, taken in a trial of the OX40 agonist ivuxolimab. The receptors were sampled from an adult with an advanced solid tumor such as melanoma, head and neck, liver or kidney cancer. Each CDR3 is given with its conserved first and last residue. The D gene is left open where the match is weak. A row's size may be missing; if present it is once, few, many or a size class.

d_gene: .; v_gene: TRBV29-1; abundance: .; j_gene: TRBJ2-5; CDR3nt: TGCAGCGCCGCGGGGCTAATGGGAGAGACCCAGTACTTC; CDR3aa: CSAAGLMGETQYF
d_gene: .; v_gene: TRBV10-3; abundance: few; j_gene: TRBJ1-1; CDR3nt: TGTGCCATCAGTGCGGGGGCGGCGGACACTGAAGCTTTCTTT; CDR3aa: CAISAGAADTEAFF
d_gene: TRBD2; v_gene: TRBV5-1; abundance: .; j_gene: TRBJ2-5; CDR3nt: TGCGCCAGCAGCTTATCGGGGGGGTCCCAAGAGACCCAGTACTTC; CDR3aa: CASSLSGGSQETQYF
d_gene: TRBD2; v_gene: TRBV19; abundance: .; j_gene: TRBJ2-5; CDR3nt: TGTGCCAGTAGTCCGACTAGCGGGAGAATGGAGGGACAAGAGACCCAGTACTTC; CDR3aa: CASSPTSGRMEGQETQYF
d_gene: .; v_gene: TRBV7-2; abundance: .; j_gene: TRBJ2-1; CDR3nt: TGTGCCAGCAGCTCAGGGACTGCCAAGGGTGAGCAGTTCTTC; CDR3aa: CASSSGTAKGEQFF
d_gene: TRBD1; v_gene: TRBV9; abundance: .; j_gene: TRBJ2-6; CDR3nt: TGTGCCAGCACGAAGACAGGGTCATCTGGGGCCAACGTCCTGACTTTC; CDR3aa: CASTKTGSSGANVLTF
d_gene: TRBD2; v_gene: TRBV30; abundance: .; j_gene: TRBJ2-7; CDR3nt: TGTGCCTGGATCCGCGGCGGGAGCTCCTACGAGCAGTACTTC; CDR3aa: CAWIRGGSSYEQYF
d_gene: TRBD1; v_gene: TRBV15; abundance: .; j_gene: TRBJ2-2; CDR3nt: TGTGCCACCAGCAGAGTGGTCGACAGGGGCACGGTCGGGGAGCTGTTTTTT; CDR3aa: CATSRVVDRGTVGELFF
d_gene: TRBD2; v_gene: TRBV4-1; abundance: .; j_gene: TRBJ2-1; CDR3nt: TGCGCCAGCAGTCGGGGACTAGCGGGAAGCTCCTACAATGAGCAGTTCTTC; CDR3aa: CASSRGLAGSSYNEQFF
d_gene: .; v_gene: TRBV6-5; abundance: .; j_gene: TRBJ2-7; CDR3nt: TGTGCCAGCAGTTCCTCTGCGGGGTGGCCCCGGGACGAGCAGTACTTC; CDR3aa: CASSSSAGWPRDEQYF
d_gene: .; v_gene: TRBV11-2; abundance: .; j_gene: TRBJ1-2; CDR3nt: TGTGCCAGCAGCACTTGGACGAGTGATGGCTACACCTTC; CDR3aa: CASSTWTSDGYTF
d_gene: TRBD1; v_gene: TRBV5-8; abundance: .; j_gene: TRBJ1-5; CDR3nt: TGTGCCAGCAGCTTGGGTACAGGGGGCTCAAGCAATCAGCCCCAGCATTTT; CDR3aa: CASSLGTGGSSNQPQHF
d_gene: .; v_gene: TRBV7-6; abundance: .; j_gene: TRBJ2-1; CDR3nt: TGTGCCAGCAGCCCTCCGAGGTCCAAGCAGTTCTTC; CDR3aa: CASSPPRSKQFF
d_gene: TRBD1; v_gene: TRBV19; abundance: .; j_gene: TRBJ2-1; CDR3nt: TGTGCCAGTAGTTTGGGACAGGGTTCACTTCATGAGCAGTTCTTC; CDR3aa: CASSLGQGSLHEQFF
d_gene: .; v_gene: TRBV5-1; abundance: once; j_gene: TRBJ1-1; CDR3nt: TGCGCCAGCAGCTTGAATTCAGGATTCCCCGGGGCTGAAGCTTTCTTT; CDR3aa: CASSLNSGFPGAEAFF
d_gene: .; v_gene: TRBV7-3; abundance: .; j_gene: TRBJ1-5; CDR3nt: TGTGCCAGCAGCCCAGAGCTAAATCAGCCCCAGCATTTT; CDR3aa: CASSPELNQPQHF
d_gene: TRBD2; v_gene: TRBV5-4; abundance: .; j_gene: TRBJ2-1; CDR3nt: TGTGCCAGCACCCATCAAACGGGAGGGCCGCTTGGTAATGAGCAGTTCTTC; CDR3aa: CASTHQTGGPLGNEQFF
d_gene: .; v_gene: TRBV7-9; abundance: .; j_gene: TRBJ2-5; CDR3nt: TGTGCCAGCAGCAGGGGAAAGTGGGAGACCCAGTACTTC; CDR3aa: CASSRGKWETQYF
d_gene: .; v_gene: TRBV5-5; abundance: .; j_gene: TRBJ2-3; CDR3nt: TGTGCCAGCAGCTTGGGTGCTAGCACAGATACGCAGTATTTT; CDR3aa: CASSLGASTDTQYF
d_gene: TRBD2; v_gene: TRBV4-1; abundance: .; j_gene: TRBJ2-3; CDR3nt: TGCGCCAGCAGCCATCGCTTCGCGGGGGGGAGGGCAGATACGCAGTATTTT; CDR3aa: CASSHRFAGGRADTQYF
d_gene: .; v_gene: TRBV7-3; abundance: few; j_gene: TRBJ2-6; CDR3nt: TGTGCCAGCAGCTTAAGCCGGGACTCTGGGGCCAACGTCCTGACTTTC; CDR3aa: CASSLSRDSGANVLTF
d_gene: .; v_gene: TRBV11-2; abundance: .; j_gene: TRBJ2-7; CDR3nt: TGTGCCAGCAGCCCACCCGGCTACGAGCAGTACTTC; CDR3aa: CASSPPGYEQYF
d_gene: TRBD1; v_gene: TRBV14; abundance: few; j_gene: TRBJ1-2; CDR3nt: TGTGCCAGCAGCGACGGACAGGGGGCCTATGGCTACACCTTC; CDR3aa: CASSDGQGAYGYTF
d_gene: TRBD1; v_gene: TRBV19; abundance: .; j_gene: TRBJ1-3; CDR3nt: TGTGCCAGTAGCAGGGGGGCTGACGGAAACACCATATATTTT; CDR3aa: CASSRGADGNTIYF
d_gene: TRBD1; v_gene: TRBV7-2; abundance: .; j_gene: TRBJ2-2; CDR3nt: TGTGCCAGCAGCACTAAGACAGGGACGAACACCGGGGAGCTGTTTTTT; CDR3aa: CASSTKTGTNTGELFF
d_gene: .; v_gene: TRBV4-1; abundance: .; j_gene: TRBJ1-4; CDR3nt: TGCGCCAGCAGCCCCCTCCTCACGGGCCACGGCGAAAAACTGTTTTTT; CDR3aa: CASSPLLTGHGEKLFF
d_gene: TRBD1; v_gene: TRBV5-1; abundance: .; j_gene: TRBJ2-7; CDR3nt: TGCGCCAGCAGCTTACAACCGGGACAGACCTACGAGCAGTACTTC; CDR3aa: CASSLQPGQTYEQYF
d_gene: .; v_gene: TRBV2; abundance: few; j_gene: TRBJ2-4; CDR3nt: TGTGCCAGCGCTGGACGGGACATAGCCAAAAACATTCAGTACTTC; CDR3aa: CASAGRDIAKNIQYF
d_gene: .; v_gene: TRBV10-3; abundance: .; j_gene: TRBJ2-3; CDR3nt: TGTGCCATCAGTGAGCCGACAGATACGCAGTATTTT; CDR3aa: CAISEPTDTQYF
d_gene: .; v_gene: TRBV7-3; abundance: .; j_gene: TRBJ1-1; CDR3nt: TGTGCCAGCAGCTTATTTTCCCGGCTGATGAACACTGAAGCTTTCTTT; CDR3aa: CASSLFSRLMNTEAFF
d_gene: .; v_gene: TRBV6-6; abundance: .; j_gene: TRBJ1-1; CDR3nt: TGTGCCACCTTCGAAGGGGAAAAGCTTTACACTGAAGCTTTCTTT; CDR3aa: CATFEGEKLYTEAFF
d_gene: .; v_gene: TRBV4-3; abundance: .; j_gene: TRBJ2-2; CDR3nt: TGCGCCAGCAGCCAAGATAGGACCGGGGAGCTGTTTTTT; CDR3aa: CASSQDRTGELFF
d_gene: TRBD2; v_gene: TRBV5-1; abundance: .; j_gene: TRBJ2-3; CDR3nt: TGCGCCAGCAGCCATGGGACTAGCTCCGATACGCAGTATTTT; CDR3aa: CASSHGTSSDTQYF
d_gene: .; v_gene: TRBV18; abundance: .; j_gene: TRBJ2-1; CDR3nt: TGTGCCAGCTCACCCCCCAATTTGAGTAGTGAGCAGTTCTTC; CDR3aa: CASSPPNLSSEQFF
d_gene: .; v_gene: TRBV5-1; abundance: .; j_gene: TRBJ2-1; CDR3nt: TGCGCCAGCAGCTTGGACAGGAGCCACAATGAGCAGTTCTTC; CDR3aa: CASSLDRSHNEQFF
d_gene: TRBD1; v_gene: TRBV5-4; abundance: .; j_gene: TRBJ1-2; CDR3nt: TGTGCCAGCAGCTTCCGGGACAGGGGACCCCGCGGCTACACCTTC; CDR3aa: CASSFRDRGPRGYTF
d_gene: TRBD2; v_gene: TRBV9; abundance: .; j_gene: TRBJ2-7; CDR3nt: TGTGCCAGCAGCGTAGCCCCTAGCGGGAGAAACGAGCAGTACTTC; CDR3aa: CASSVAPSGRNEQYF
d_gene: .; v_gene: TRBV10-3; abundance: .; j_gene: TRBJ1-2; CDR3nt: TGTGCCATCAGTGAGTCGGCCACGGTGGGGGGTTCGGGCGACACCTTC; CDR3aa: CAISESATVGGSGDTF
d_gene: .; v_gene: TRBV5-4; abundance: .; j_gene: TRBJ2-5; CDR3nt: TGTGCCAGCAGCTTAACCCAGACCCAAGAGACCCAGTACTTC; CDR3aa: CASSLTQTQETQYF
d_gene: TRBD1; v_gene: TRBV7-3; abundance: .; j_gene: TRBJ2-6; CDR3nt: TGTGCCAGCAGCTTAGTCGGGACAGGGAGATCTGGGGCCAACGTCCTGACTTTC; CDR3aa: CASSLVGTGRSGANVLTF
d_gene: TRBD1; v_gene: TRBV5-1; abundance: .; j_gene: TRBJ2-2; CDR3nt: TGCGCCAGCACCTTGACATTCCCAGGGGGGAACACCGGGGAGCTGTTTTTT; CDR3aa: CASTLTFPGGNTGELFF
d_gene: TRBD1; v_gene: TRBV7-6; abundance: .; j_gene: TRBJ2-3; CDR3nt: TGTGCCAGCAGCCTAATGCAGGGGGCCCGCACAGATACGCAGTATTTT; CDR3aa: CASSLMQGARTDTQYF